The 5 T cell receptor beta chains below were found in one sample sequenced in a study of cytomegalovirus exposure and HLA in healthy donors. PCR amplification relied on 60 Vbeta primers (plus 13 Jbeta primers). The protocol was immunoSEQ multiplex PCR, while the TCRdb copy is restricted to in-frame clones and leaves out a portion. The sample has approximately 120,000 clones; roughly 73% are singletons. Sequencing input: PBMCs. The source is a man aged 55-75 years in good health and CMV-seropositive.

J is TRBJ1-1 and V is TRBV5-6, with D possibly being TRBD1 (5 bases). CDR3 length: 16 residues. Per germline, CDR1 SGHDT and CDR2 YYEEEE. V gave up 1 base and J gave up 0 bases, with 13 bases separating them. The CDR3 reads CASSLNQGSMNTEAFF. The CDR3 nucleotides are TGTGCCAGCAGCTTGAATCAGGGATCCATGAACACTGAAGCTTTCTTT. The full variable domain, in which reference TRBV5-6 and TRBJ1-1 provide the parts outside the CDR3, is DAGVTQSPTHLIKTRGQQVTLRCSPKSGHDTVSWYQQALGQGPQFIFQYYEEEERQRGNFPDRFSGHQFPNYSSELNVNALLLGDSALYLCASSLNQGSMNTEAFFGQGTRLTVV.

The chain couples TRBV15 to TRBJ1-4; 7 bases align to TRBD1. CDR1 and CDR2 (germline): LNHNV, YYDKDF (reference sequence). The CDR3 totals 14 residues. Germline trimming cut 4 bases from V and 8 bases from J; bases unmatched to any gene: 7. CDR3 protein: CATSKGGRWEKLFF. The CDR3 bases are TGTGCCACCAGCAAAGGGGGCCGGTGGGAAAAACTGTTTTTT. Looking up the rest from reference TRBV15 and TRBJ1-4 gives the full variable domain: DAMVIQNPRYQVTQFGKPVTLSCSQTLNHNVMYWYQQKSSQAPKLLFHYYDKDFNNEADTPDNFQSRRPNTSFCFLDIRSPGLGDTAMYLCATSKGGRWEKLFFGSGTQLSVL.

This chain links TRBV2 with TRBJ1-6; 8 nucleotides agree with TRBD1. After removal of 7 bases from V and 7 bases from J, the junction contained 9 bases not matched to a gene. Germline CDR1 reads SNHLY; CDR2 reads FYNNEI. The length of the CDR3 is 15 residues. The CDR3 is CASKVRGQENSPLHF. The CDR3 DNA sequence: TGTGCCAGCAAGGTCAGGGGGCAGGAGAATTCACCCCTCCACTTT.

This CDR3 is CAISESTGPGYTQYF. As DNA, the CDR3 is TGTGCCATCAGTGAGTCGACAGGACCGGGATATACGCAGTATTTT. This chain joins TRBV10-3 and TRBJ2-3; D may be TRBD1 (6 bases). The CDR3 spans 15 residues. Per the germline V gene, CDR1 is ENHRY and CDR2 is SYGVKD. V gave up 0 bases and J gave up 7 bases, with 14 bases separating them.

This clone was seen once. The chain couples TRBV11-2 to TRBJ2-7, with no clear D. Germline V gene data show CDR1 as SGHAT and CDR2 as FQNNGV. V was shortened by 0 bases and J by 3 bases, with 15 bases between the two germline ends. The CDR3 is 16 residues long. Here the CDR3 reads CASSLEMAVGVYEQYF. As DNA, the CDR3 is TGTGCCAGCAGCTTAGAAATGGCAGTTGGAGTCTACGAGCAGTACTTC.